This TCR beta chain is from a study of OX40 agonist ivuxolimab in advanced cancers. Germline CDR1 is SGHRS and CDR2 is YFSETQ. The CDR3 is 13 amino acids. Trimming stripped 4 bases from V and 8 bases from J, with 13 bases between. TCRdb's table, derived via immunoSEQ multiplex PCR, lists solely in-frame clones and lacks some. The data contain fewer than 90,000 clones, around nine tenths of them singletons. The gene calls are TRBV5-1 and TRBJ2-1; D is uncertain. The material sequenced was CD4+ or CD8+ T cells sorted from blood, taken in a trial of the OX40 agonist ivuxolimab. The TCR originated in an adult with an advanced solid tumor such as melanoma, head and neck, liver or kidney cancer. The CDR3, as DNA: TGCGCCAGCAGCACCGTGGTGCTCGATGAGCAGTTCTTC. This gives the protein CASSTVVLDEQFF.